One sample yielded the 15 T cell receptor beta chains listed below, sequenced in a study of T cells after yellow fever vaccination. TCRdb reanalysed the 5' RACE reads using MiXCR and keeps one entry per CDR3 protein. Among 80,000 to 100,000 distinct CDR3 sequences listed, almost 9% were seen once. The sample was CD8+ T cells not binding an NS4B(214-222) dextramer, sorted from PBMCs, taken approximately 15 days after the first yellow fever vaccination. The receptors shown here come from a man between 18 and 35 years old who received the YFV17D yellow fever vaccine.

This clonotype was counted ten times or more. The chain joins TRBV12-3 or TRBV12-4 to TRBJ2-2; D perhaps matches TRBD1 (5 bases). This CDR3 is built from 15 residues. Trimming removed 3 bases at V and 3 bases at J, with 11 bases between. The CDR3 is CASSFHPGYTGELFF. DNA of the CDR3: TGTGCCAGCAGTTTCCACCCAGGGTACACCGGGGAGCTGTTTTTT.

The sample holds a few counts of this clonotype. This rearrangement joins TRBV14 to TRBJ2-7, with 7 bases lining up with TRBD1. After removal of 5 bases from V and 3 bases from J, the junction contained 4 bases not matched to a gene. Looked up from germline, CDR1 is SGHDN and CDR2 is FVKESK. There are 13 residues in the CDR3. The CDR3 DNA reads as TGTGCCAGCAGCAAGACAGGGATCTACGAGCAGTACGTC. Its protein product is CASSKTGIYEQYV.

The chain is built from TRBV5-5 and TRBJ1-6; D call uncertain. Germline-derived CDR1 and CDR2 are SGHKS and YYEKEE (reference sequence). The CDR3 has 14 residues. Trimming removed 3 bases at V and 0 bases at J, with 4 bases between. In DNA, the CDR3 is TGTGCCAGCAGCTCCCTCTCCTATAATTCACCCCTCCACTTT. Its translation: CASSSLSYNSPLHF.

The chain carries TRBV10-2 and TRBJ2-7; 9 bases line up with TRBD2. The CDR3 has 15 amino acids. Germline V gene data show CDR1 as WSHSY and CDR2 as SAAADI. V shed 2 bases and J 2 bases; nucleotides not matched to a gene: 4. The CDR3 bases are TGCGCCAGCAGTGAGGGGACTAGCCACACCTACGAGCAGTACGTC. Translating gives CASSEGTSHTYEQYV.

This clonotype was detected a few times. V and J are TRBV10-1 and TRBJ1-1, with a possible D match to TRBD1 (5 bases). This CDR3 is built from 13 residues. Germline V gene sequence: CDR1 WNHNN, CDR2 SYGVQD (reference sequence). Trimming shortened V by 2 bases and J by 1 base, and 5 bases separated the two germline ends. The CDR3 sequence: CASSEGANTEAFF. The CDR3 nucleotides read TGCGCCAGCAGTGAGGGGGCGAACACTGAAGCTTTCTTT.

V and J are TRBV6-1 and TRBJ2-7, with D perhaps matching TRBD1 (6 bases). CDR1 is MNHNS and CDR2 is SASEGT in the germline V gene. This CDR3 is built from 14 residues. V was shortened by 2 bases and J by 5 bases, with 13 bases between the two germline ends. The CDR3 coding sequence is TGTGCCAGCAGTGAAAAGGGGGTCAGTCACGAGCAGTACGTC. Its protein is CASSEKGVSHEQYV.

This chain joins TRBV9 and TRBJ1-1, with a possible D match to TRBD1 (6 bases). CDR1 SGDLS and CDR2 YYNGEE come from the germline V gene. CDR3 size: 15 residues. The V gene lost 1 base and the J gene lost 2 bases, with 12 bases spanning the gap. CDR3 in amino acids: CASSVYSGENTEAFF. The CDR3 DNA reads as TGTGCCAGCAGCGTATATTCAGGGGAAAACACTGAAGCTTTCTTT. The variable domain in full, completed from reference TRBV9 and TRBJ1-1, reads DSGVTQTPKHLITATGQRVTLRCSPRSGDLSVYWYQQSLDQGLQFLIQYYNGEERAKGNILERFSAQQFPDLHSELNLSSLELGDSALYFCASSVYSGENTEAFFGQGTRLTVV.

Only a few counts were recorded for this clonotype. The chain links TRBV19 to TRBJ1-5; possible D gene TRBD1, 5 bases. V was cut by 1 base and J by 4 bases, with 17 bases left in between. Looked up from germline, CDR1 is LNHDA and CDR2 is SQIVND (reference sequence). The CDR3 extends over 17 amino acids. The CDR3 DNA reads TGTGCCAGTAGTATAGCTGGGGGTTCGGGTCGGAATCAGCCCCAGCATTTT. It translates to CASSIAGGSGRNQPQHF.

This clonotype appeared a few times. The chain joins TRBV20-1 to TRBJ2-3; 9 positions match TRBD2. This CDR3 has 15 amino acids. V shed 8 bases and J 5 bases; nucleotides not matched to a gene: 14. Germline V lookup: CDR1 DFQATT, CDR2 SNEGSKA (reference sequence). The chain's CDR3 is CSLQPGGGDGDTQYF. Written as DNA, the CDR3 is TGCAGTTTACAACCTGGCGGGGGGGACGGAGATACGCAGTATTTT.

This clonotype was found many times. V gene TRBV6-4 combines with J gene TRBJ2-3, with 10 bases aligning to TRBD2. The germline V gene has CDR1 MRHNA and CDR2 SNTAGT. This CDR3 is 14 amino acids long. The ends lost 10 bases at V and 3 bases at J; junction bases unmatched: 7. The CDR3 nucleotides are TGTGCCACTTCCAAGCGGGGGGGAACAGATACGCAGTATTTT. Translated: CATSKRGGTDTQYF.

Only a few counts were recorded for this clonotype. The chain couples TRBV4-3 to TRBJ2-5, with TRBD2 identical over 9 bases. Looked up from germline, CDR1 is LGHNA and CDR2 is YSLEER. Trimming removed 0 bases from V and 6 bases from J; junction bases left unmatched: 11. The CDR3 totals 17 residues. The CDR3 DNA sequence: TGCGCCAGCAGCCAAGAGGCTAGCGGGGTGGGTCGGAAGACCCAGTACTTC. This gives the protein CASSQEASGVGRKTQYF.

This clonotype was seen repeatedly, ten times or more. The chain is built from TRBV24-1 and TRBJ2-2, with D perhaps matching TRBD1 (5 bases). The length of the CDR3 is 15 residues. The V gene lost 4 bases and the J gene lost 3 bases, with 11 bases spanning the gap. CDR1 is KGHDR, CDR2 SFDVKD, per germline. In nucleotides, the CDR3 is TGTGCCACCAGTGAGGGATCCAGGGACACCGGGGAGCTGTTTTTT. Protein sequence: CATSEGSRDTGELFF.

This rearrangement joins TRBV25-1 to TRBJ2-6, with D possibly matching TRBD1 (5 bases). Trimming removed 3 bases at V and 1 base at J, with 13 bases between. Germline V CDR1 and CDR2: MGHDK, SYGVNS. CDR3 size: 17 residues. The CDR3 protein is CASSDAGKESGANVLTF. CDR3 coding DNA: TGTGCCAGCAGTGATGCAGGGAAGGAGTCTGGGGCCAACGTCCTGACTTTC.

The gene calls are TRBV11-2 and TRBJ2-7; no firm D call. V was trimmed by 4 bases and J by 2 bases, leaving 15 bases between them. The length of the CDR3 is 15 residues. Germline loops: CDR1 SGHAT, CDR2 FQNNGV. DNA for the CDR3: TGTGCCAGCAGCTCGGCTGTCGCTACTGCCTACGAGCAGTACTTC. Amino acid sequence: CASSSAVATAYEQYF.

The J gene is TRBJ2-2, the V gene TRBV7-8, with TRBD1 identical over 7 bases. The CDR3 totals 16 residues. Germline CDR1 is SGHVS and CDR2 is FQNEAQ. With 2 bases clipped from V and 5 bases from J, the junction kept 8 bases outside the gene matches. The CDR3 region is CASSLLEGARTGELFF. The CDR3 coding sequence is TGTGCCAGCAGCTTATTAGAGGGGGCTAGGACCGGGGAGCTGTTTTTT. The full variable domain, in which reference TRBV7-8 and TRBJ2-2 provide the parts outside the CDR3, is GAGVSQSPRYKVAKRGQDVALRCDPISGHVSLFWYQQALGQGPEFLTYFQNEAQLDKSGLPSDRFFAERPEGSVSTLKIQRTQQEDSAVYLCASSLLEGARTGELFFGEGSRLTVL.